This TCR beta chain was sequenced for a study of T cells in Graves' hyperthyroidism and ophthalmopathy (dated by TCRdb to 2018 to 2020). Notes on the research overall: Peripheral blood samples were taken at initial diagnosis, before any treatment was given. To identify distinguishing TCR V-J signatures, a discovery cohort of around 98 patients was used, comprising 40 to 45 with Graves' ophthalmopathy and some 57 with stable Graves' hyperthyroidism. An independent validation cohort of 18 to 20 hyperthyroidism patients and 17 patients who later progressed to ophthalmopathy tested prospective prediction of ophthalmopathy. The 100 discovery patients were randomly split 7:3 into training and test sets. The study also compared thyroid tissue and blood T-cell repertoires from several Graves' hyperthyroidism patients. Following sampling, methimazole starting at 30 mg daily was given to hyperthyroidism patients, and high-dose intravenous methylprednisolone was given to ophthalmopathy patients. According to the paper, TCR Vbeta CDR3 sequencing was carried out on 135 peripheral blood samples, which came from approximately 41 ophthalmopathy, around 75 hyperthyroidism and about 17 progressor patients.

The CDR3, from cysteine to phenylalanine, totals 15 residues. Kept here is only the CDR3 DNA, which spans 45 bases and is read in frame from base 1. Per the germline V gene (reference sequence), DFQATT is the CDR1 and SNEGSKA is the CDR2. Between the V and J ends, shortened by 6 bases and 7 bases respectively, the junction contains 22 bases. Moderately to severely active disease, a Clinical Activity Score of at least 3, a NOSPECS grade of at least 4, and a duration under 3 months were present in ophthalmopathy patients. Patients with uncontrolled infections, other autoimmune diseases, pregnancy or lactation were excluded. Clinical symptoms, serum thyroxine and TRAb, thyroid ultrasound, and orbital computed tomography formed the basis for the diagnoses. Ficoll-Paque density gradient centrifugation was used to isolate PBMCs from 10 ml of fresh peripheral blood. Trizol reagent was used to extract total RNA, and RNA quality was then checked on an Agilent 2100 Bioanalyzer.

This clonotype was counted at least ten times. Its antigen specificity is not known. There are no base qualities to consult, and no much larger clone falls within one base. TCR beta CDR3 regions were amplified from RNA transcripts. The first round of RT-PCR for the TCR CDR3 was performed with the HTBI primer set and the Qiagen OneStep RT-PCR kit. Libraries were constructed in a second round of multiplex PCR, after which size selection and purification were performed. Paired-end sequencing of the libraries was performed with 100 bp reads on an Illumina HiSeq2000. For the original study's pipeline: SOAPnuke was used to process the raw data, removing reads that contained adapters or uncalled bases, had a mean Phred below 15, or lacked an exact match to the constant primer or identifier. High-quality paired reads were merged using COPE v1.2.5, and each unique nucleotide sequence was defined as a clonotype. MiTCR v1.1 was used to align clonotypes to the IMGT TRBV, TRBD and TRBJ reference segments. Analysis was restricted to V-J combinations with a frequency above 0.0001, which covered just over 98% of repertoires. A TCS score was defined as the ratio of F50 (clonal expansion) to E x V (chaos), with BLOSUM62-based TCRdist applied between CDR3 peptides within each V-J. Welch's t-statistics and random forest reduced around 510 V-J features to some 14, which were used in a naive Bayes classifier (R e1071). In TCRdb, the public reads were trimmed at Q25 with fastp and aligned with MiXCR, with productive beta chains retained. Each record represents a unique CDR3 protein, reported with the most common genes and DNA among its rows. TCRdb's processing, not the study's, gives the V and J calls here. The sample data list hundreds of thousands of distinct CDR3 sequences, and around 15% of these were observed just once. About 13% of the sample is in the top ten clones.

The paper as a whole reports these results and caveats: A 13 V-J signature model separated ophthalmopathy from stable hyperthyroidism, with approximately 86% sensitivity and about 81% specificity in cross-validation and 80%/75% in testing. During validation, the model predicted progression to ophthalmopathy a median of around 6 months ahead of onset, with roughly 65% sensitivity and about 75% specificity. Most expanded thyroid clonotypes (frequency above 0.001) were also detected in blood, a finding suggesting that blood repertoires may reflect thyroid immune responses. No statistical method was used to fix the sample size in advance, and group allocation was not hidden from the investigators.

This receptor was identified in a man aged 18 to 29 with Graves' ophthalmopathy. The material sequenced was blood. Recombination joined TRBV20-1 with TRBJ2-1; matching of 6 bases hints at TRBD2 as the D gene. The CDR3 sequence is CSAGGGTATRNEQFF. DNA sequence: TGCAGTGCCGGAGGAGGGACTGCCACTAGGAATGAGCAGTTCTTC.